The 14 T cell receptor beta chains listed next were all sequenced from one sample in a study of Ad26.COV2.S vaccination and SARS-CoV-2 variants. Measured with immunoSEQ multiplex PCR; TCRdb has only the in-frame clones, and not every one. This table has approximately 360,000 clones, about 83% appearing once. As to treatment: around 19 received Ad26.COV2.S at low or high dose, single or two shots; several received placebo; per-sample allocation not given. Specimens were obtained on day 63 following the first vaccine or placebo injection. This specimen was peripheral blood, taken in a trial of Ad26.COV2.S vaccine versus placebo. Every receptor here comes from a person between 18 and 65 years old who received the Ad26.COV2.S COVID-19 vaccine or a placebo.

This clone was found a few times. This sequence joins TRBV24-1 and TRBJ2-7; perhaps TRBD2 as D (6 bases). Trimming took 9 bases from V and 0 from J, leaving 8 bases between them. The V gene's germline CDR1 is KGHDR and CDR2 SFDVKD. This CDR3 spans 12 amino acids. The DNA of the CDR3 is TGTGCCACCTCGGAGGGCTCCTACGAGCAGTACTTC. It is translated as CATSEGSYEQYF.

This chain joins TRBV10-3 and TRBJ2-7; 7 bases align to TRBD1. This CDR3 contains 14 residues. Unmatched junction bases numbered 6, after V lost 4 bases and J lost 3 bases. CDR1 ENHRY and CDR2 SYGVKD come from the germline V gene. The CDR3 loop is CAISGGQVNYEQYF. The DNA of the CDR3 is TGTGCCATCAGTGGAGGACAGGTGAACTACGAGCAGTACTTC.

This clone occurred many times. V and J are TRBV6-5 and TRBJ1-6; the D is unclear. The V end was cut by 7 bases, the J end by 7 bases, with 11 bases between. The CDR3 runs 13 residues. Looked up from germline, CDR1 is MNHEY and CDR2 is SVGAGI. This CDR3 reads CASIPDGNSPLHF. CDR3 sequence (DNA): TGTGCCAGCATTCCGGACGGGAATTCACCCCTCCACTTT.

This chain links TRBV5-4 with TRBJ2-2; D gene unclear. V lost 4 bases, J lost 4 bases, and 8 bases lay in between. Germline loops: CDR1 SGHNT, CDR2 YYREEE (reference sequence). The CDR3 length is 13 residues. CDR3 loop: CASSLEVTGELFF. The DNA of the CDR3 is TGTGCCAGCAGCCTGGAAGTCACCGGGGAGCTGTTTTTT.

This clone showed up just once. The chain uses TRBV5-1 and TRBJ2-6, with no clear D. This CDR3 contains 15 residues. Trimming stripped 1 base from V and 0 bases from J, with 5 bases between. CDR1 SGHRS and CDR2 YFSETQ come from the germline V gene. DNA of the CDR3: TGCGCCAGCAGCTTGTGGGACTCTGGGGCCAACGTCCTGACTTTC. Amino acids: CASSLWDSGANVLTF.

This chain connects TRBV9 to TRBJ1-3, with D possibly being TRBD1 (6 bases). V lost 0 bases and J lost 4, with 11 bases in between. The CDR3 consists of 15 residues. Per germline, CDR1 SGDLS and CDR2 YYNGEE. CDR3 bases: TGTGCCAGCAGCGTAGTAGGGGGGTACGGAAACACCATATATTTT. It codes for CASSVVGGYGNTIYF.

The gene calls are TRBV3-1 (or the pseudogene TRBV3-2) and TRBJ1-2; D ambiguous. The CDR3 length is 12 residues. Germline V lookup: CDR1 LGHDT, CDR2 YNNKEL (reference sequence). With 4 bases removed from V and 4 bases from J, the gap between germline ends came to 7 bases. DNA for the CDR3: TGTGCCAGCAGCCGCCACAGCTATGGCTACACCTTC. This gives the protein CASSRHSYGYTF.

V is TRBV11-2 and J is TRBJ2-1, with a possible D match to TRBD2 (6 bases). Trimming took off 0 bases at V and 6 bases at J, with 9 bases between the two ends. Germline CDR1 and CDR2: SGHAT and FQNNGV. The CDR3 is made up of 14 amino acids. CDR3: CASSLETSGNEQFF. DNA of the CDR3: TGTGCCAGCAGCTTAGAGACTAGTGGCAATGAGCAGTTCTTC.

CDR3 coding DNA: TGTGCCAGCCAAAAGGCAGGGGCGCTTCAGCCCCAGCATTTT. Amino acids: CASQKAGALQPQHF. V usage is TRBV27 and J usage is TRBJ1-5; D is perhaps TRBD1 (6 bases). CDR1 MNHEY and CDR2 SMNVEV come from the germline V gene (reference sequence). Trimming cost V 8 bases and J 6 bases, with 17 bases left between them. The CDR3 sequence is 14 residues long.

This clone was picked up a small number of times. The J gene is TRBJ1-5, the V gene TRBV2, with TRBD1 matching 9 bases. This CDR3 has 15 residues. The germline CDR1 and CDR2 sequences are SNHLY and FYNNEI. The V segment lost 4 bases and the J segment 2 bases; nucleotides outside the gene matches: 3. The CDR3: CASSVQGAGNQPQHF. Here the CDR3 DNA reads TGTGCCAGCAGTGTACAGGGGGCAGGCAATCAGCCCCAGCATTTT.

V usage is TRBV2 and J usage is TRBJ2-7; 8 nucleotides line up with TRBD2. Per the germline V gene, CDR1 is SNHLY and CDR2 is FYNNEI. The ends lost 7 bases at V and 1 base at J; junction bases unmatched: 3. CDR3 length equals 13 residues. The chain's CDR3 is CASISGASYEQYF. The CDR3 region has the DNA TGTGCCAGCATTAGCGGGGCTTCCTACGAGCAGTACTTC. The variable domain in full, completed from reference TRBV2 and TRBJ2-7, reads EPEVTQTPSHQVTQMGQEVILRCVPISNHLYFYWYRQILGQKVEFLVSFYNNEISEKSEIFDDQFSVERPDGSNFTLKIRSTKLEDSAMYFCASISGASYEQYFGPGTRLTVT.

The chain is built from TRBV11-1 and TRBJ2-5, with TRBD1 matching over 10 bases. The CDR3 totals 14 residues. V was clipped by 6 bases and J by 3 bases; unmatched bases: 4. Germline CDR1 and CDR2: SGHAT and FQDESV (reference sequence). The CDR3 region has the DNA TGTGCCAGCAGTCAGGACAGGGGGGAAGAGACCCAGTACTTC. As protein: CASSQDRGEETQYF.

The chain couples TRBV5-1 to TRBJ2-7; D is uncertain. In germline, CDR1 is SGHRS, CDR2 YFSETQ. V gave up 4 bases and J gave up 5 bases, with 10 bases separating them. The CDR3 loop spans 12 amino acids. For the CDR3, the DNA is TGCGCCAGCAGCAACCTCCAGGACGAGCAGTACTTC. This codes for CASSNLQDEQYF.

This clone was detected only once. The gene calls are TRBV6-5 and TRBJ1-6; perhaps TRBD1 as D (5 bases). Germline V gene data show CDR1 as MNHEY and CDR2 as SVGAGI. Trimming took 0 bases from V and 7 from J, leaving 10 bases between them. The CDR3 has 15 residues. The CDR3 coding sequence is TGTGCCAGCAGTTACTCCCGGGGCCTAAATTCACCCCTCCACTTT. Protein product: CASSYSRGLNSPLHF.